This T cell receptor (beta chain) was captured by sequencing in a study of blood T cell repertoires in COVID-19 (dated by TCRdb to between 2020 and 2021). As for the study more broadly: The collaborator samples originated in the United States, Italy and Spain and spanned the acute and convalescent phases of COVID-19. The dataset comprised deeply sampled blood TCRbeta repertoires from subjects exposed to, actively infected with, or recovered from COVID-19. The prospective study material was composed of cDNA or gDNA derived from T cells, B-cell-depleted T cells, or PBMCs. Samples were obtained from the ongoing ImmuneRACE study (first 160 participants) and from roughly 1,300 subjects provided by 6 global collaborators. The sample metadata nearly always contained a de-identified subject ID, COVID-19 status, age in years and sex. A freely available public database, intended as a resource for researchers studying the immune response to SARS-CoV-2, is where the repertoires were released. Where available, HLA class I and class II types were taken from metadata supplied by the sample provider and were not determined by assay-based typing. On the study overall, not on this receptor specifically: How much clinical and demographic metadata was included differed by source and by participant, and the metadata was provided uncurated.

The V end loses 3 bases and the J end loses 3 bases, and a stretch of 15 bases separates them. From its cysteine to its valine, the CDR3 spans 15 amino acids. The read is trimmed to its CDR3 DNA, 45 bases read in frame from base 1. The germline V gene yields MNHNS for CDR1 and SASEGT for CDR2. Whole blood was collected in K2EDTA tubes by collaborating institutions according to the institutions' own protocols. For TCRbeta analysis, collaborators shipped samples as frozen whole blood, isolated PBMCs, or DNA extracted from either of those sample types. Comments on this clone: This receptor's antigen is unknown. The input lacks base qualities; no much larger clone sits a single base away.

TCRbeta CDR3 regions were amplified from genomic DNA by means of the immunoSEQ Assay, a bias-controlled multiplex PCR. In the paper's pipeline: Within the assay, amplification of reference gene primers was used to estimate how many nucleated cells each sample contained. To quantify the absolute abundance of each unique TCRbeta CDR3 rearrangement, sequence reads were collapsed and filtered. For each sample, productive Simpson clonality was calculated by taking the square root of Simpson's diversity index across productive rearrangements. Drawn from immuneACCESS, this table holds only the in-frame rearrangements with V and J called that TCRdb kept. Clones are partly lost; checked studies trace under half to an unresolved V gene and leave the rest unexplained. Clone size and V and J calls were adopted from that table, with D and trimming inferred from the DNA. For this sample the table gives 200,000 to 250,000 clones, of which 70% to 90% were detected only once. The top ten hold more than 5.5% of the sample.

Here the chain combines TRBV6-1 and TRBJ2-7, with TRBD2 tentatively as D gene (5 bases match). The sequence was collected from an elderly man with acute or convalescent COVID-19. The sample was peripheral blood. The CDR3 has the sequence CASSDWQRLNYEQYV. The base sequence is TGTGCCAGCAGTGATTGGCAGAGACTAAACTACGAGCAGTACGTC.